The rows below give T cell receptor beta chains drawn from one sample of a study of blood T cell repertoires in COVID-19. The data were produced by immunoSEQ multiplex PCR, yet TCRdb's version contains in-frame clones alone and is incomplete. The table lists about 230,000 clones, 84% of them singletons. Sequencing used PBMCs or T cells enriched from blood (not recorded which). These receptor sequences come from a man between 60 and 70 years old who had recovered from COVID-19. The CDR3 runs from the conserved cysteine through the conserved F or W. Each record gives: V gene, clone size, D gene, J gene, CDR3 DNA, CDR3 protein. D genes are given only for firm matches. A clone size is listed for some rows: how often the clone was seen (once, few, many), or a class if it is expanded.

V: TRBV2; size: NA; D: TRBD1; J: TRBJ1-2; DNA: TGTGCCAGCAGTACGGGACAGTACTATGGCTACACCTTC; CDR3: CASSTGQYYGYTF
V: TRBV12-3/TRBV12-4; size: NA; D: NA; J: TRBJ1-2; DNA: TGTGCCAGCAGCCTGGCCACTAACTATGGCTACACCTTC; CDR3: CASSLATNYGYTF
V: TRBV5-1; size: NA; D: TRBD2; J: TRBJ2-2; DNA: TGCGCCAGCAGCCAAGGACTAGCGGGGACCCCCGGAACCGGGGAGCTGTTTTTT; CDR3: CASSQGLAGTPGTGELFF
V: TRBV7-2; size: NA; D: TRBD1; J: TRBJ2-1; DNA: TGTGCCAGCAGCCCAGGGGGGACAGGCTATGAGCAGTTCTTC; CDR3: CASSPGGTGYEQFF
V: TRBV5-5; size: few; D: NA; J: TRBJ2-7; DNA: TGTGCCAGCAGCTTAACTACAGGGCGTAGCTCCTACGAGCAGTACTTC; CDR3: CASSLTTGRSSYEQYF
V: TRBV4-1; size: NA; D: NA; J: TRBJ1-2; DNA: TGCGCCAGCAGCCAAGACTTCTCCGAGAGGGGCTACACCTTC; CDR3: CASSQDFSERGYTF
V: TRBV2; size: NA; D: TRBD2; J: TRBJ2-1; DNA: TGTGCCAGCAGTGACAGCGGGGGGGTCTACAATGAGCAGTTCTTC; CDR3: CASSDSGGVYNEQFF
V: TRBV7-8; size: NA; D: TRBD2; J: TRBJ2-7; DNA: TGTGCCAGCAGGCGACTAGCGGGGGGGCCGGACTACGAGCAGTACTTC; CDR3: CASRRLAGGPDYEQYF
V: TRBV7-9; size: NA; D: NA; J: TRBJ1-2; DNA: TGTGCCAGCAGCTTAAACGCCGGAGGGACGGGAGACTACACCTTC; CDR3: CASSLNAGGTGDYTF
V: TRBV5-8; size: NA; D: TRBD1; J: TRBJ2-7; DNA: TGTGCCAGCAGCTTGGACAGGGGAAATTGGGTAGGCGAGCAGTACTTC; CDR3: CASSLDRGNWVGEQYF
V: TRBV7-2; size: NA; D: TRBD2; J: TRBJ2-3; DNA: TGTGCCAGCAGCTTAGCGGATAGCGGGGGCACAGATACGCAGTATTTT; CDR3: CASSLADSGGTDTQYF
V: TRBV2; size: NA; D: TRBD1; J: TRBJ1-4; DNA: TGTGCCAGCAAGGGACAGGGATGGGAGGAAAAACTGTTTTTT; CDR3: CASKGQGWEEKLFF
V: TRBV6-2/TRBV6-3; size: NA; D: TRBD2; J: TRBJ2-5; DNA: TGTGCCAGCAGACCTACTAGCGGGGGCGCATGGACCCAGTACTTC; CDR3: CASRPTSGGAWTQYF
V: TRBV6-2/TRBV6-3; size: NA; D: NA; J: TRBJ1-1; DNA: TGTGCCAGCAGTTCGCGGGGCATGAACACTGAAGCTTTCTTT; CDR3: CASSSRGMNTEAFF
V: TRBV11-2; size: NA; D: TRBD2; J: TRBJ2-3; DNA: TGTGCCAGCAGCTTTCCTCTCTGGGGACTAGCGGACACAGATACGCAGTATTTT; CDR3: CASSFPLWGLADTDTQYF
V: TRBV15; size: NA; D: NA; J: TRBJ1-1; DNA: TGTGCCACCAGCAGAGATGCGGGAATCACTGAAGCTTTCTTT; CDR3: CATSRDAGITEAFF
V: TRBV2; size: NA; D: NA; J: TRBJ1-2; DNA: TGTGCCAGCAGTGAAGCGCTGCAGGATGCTAACTATGGCTACACCTTC; CDR3: CASSEALQDANYGYTF
V: TRBV19; size: few; D: TRBD1; J: TRBJ1-1; DNA: TGTGCCAGTAGTATAGACGCCCGGGGGTTAAGACCGGGACAGATGAACACTGAAGCTTTCTTT; CDR3: CASSIDARGLRPGQMNTEAFF
V: TRBV6-5; size: NA; D: NA; J: TRBJ1-5; DNA: TGTGCCAGCAGTTACTCGACAGATAATCAGCCCCAGCATTTT; CDR3: CASSYSTDNQPQHF
V: TRBV19; size: once; D: NA; J: TRBJ2-5; DNA: TGTGCCAGTAGTTCCCCCGGGAGCCTCCAAGAGACCCAGTACTTC; CDR3: CASSSPGSLQETQYF
V: TRBV30; size: NA; D: NA; J: TRBJ1-5; DNA: TGTGCCTGGCAACCGGCAGCGGAGGGCCCCCAGCATTTT; CDR3: CAWQPAAEGPQHF
V: TRBV14; size: NA; D: TRBD1; J: TRBJ2-3; DNA: TGTGCCAGCAGCCAAGGGGGGACAGTAACCACAGATACGCAGTATTTT; CDR3: CASSQGGTVTTDTQYF
V: TRBV27; size: NA; D: TRBD1; J: TRBJ2-3; DNA: TGTGCCAGCAGGGATGACAGGGTGAACACAGATACGCAGTATTTT; CDR3: CASRDDRVNTDTQYF
V: TRBV5-4; size: NA; D: TRBD1; J: TRBJ2-1; DNA: TGTGCCAGCAGCTTAGGGCCCGACAGGGCCTATGAGCAGTTCTTC; CDR3: CASSLGPDRAYEQFF
V: TRBV15; size: NA; D: NA; J: TRBJ1-5; DNA: TGTGCCACCTCTGCAGGGGTCGGACAGCCCCAGCATTTT; CDR3: CATSAGVGQPQHF
V: TRBV11-3; size: NA; D: NA; J: TRBJ2-1; DNA: TGTGCCAGCAGCCTGGGGGGGGCGCCGGGAGCCCACAATGAGCAGTTCTTC; CDR3: CASSLGGAPGAHNEQFF
V: TRBV4-2; size: NA; D: NA; J: TRBJ1-3; DNA: TGTGCCAGCAGCCAAGATCCCAGGCAGAAAATCTCTGGAAACACCATATATTTT; CDR3: CASSQDPRQKISGNTIYF
V: TRBV4-2; size: NA; D: NA; J: TRBJ2-3; DNA: TGTGCCAGCAGCCAGACGGACAGAGGGAGCACAGATACGCAGTATTTT; CDR3: CASSQTDRGSTDTQYF
V: TRBV5-6; size: NA; D: NA; J: TRBJ2-7; DNA: TGTGCCAGCAGCTTGGCCGACAGGTGGTGGTCCTACGAGCAGTACTTC; CDR3: CASSLADRWWSYEQYF
V: TRBV2; size: NA; D: TRBD1; J: TRBJ2-2; DNA: TGTGCCAGCAGCCCCCGGACAGGGGGCACCGGGGAGCTGTTTTTT; CDR3: CASSPRTGGTGELFF
V: TRBV10-3; size: NA; D: NA; J: TRBJ2-7; DNA: TGTGCCATCGCCAGTACCTACGAGCAGTACTTC; CDR3: CAIASTYEQYF
V: TRBV18; size: NA; D: NA; J: TRBJ1-1; DNA: TGTGCCAGCTCACCAGTCATACAGGGTTACACTGAAGCTTTCTTT; CDR3: CASSPVIQGYTEAFF
V: TRBV5-8; size: NA; D: TRBD1; J: TRBJ1-1; DNA: TGTGCCAGCAGCGACGGACAGGGCATGAACACTGAAGCTTTCTTT; CDR3: CASSDGQGMNTEAFF
V: TRBV5-1; size: NA; D: NA; J: TRBJ1-2; DNA: TGCGCCAGCAGCCCGGGGGAGGGTCTGAACTATGGCTACACCTTC; CDR3: CASSPGEGLNYGYTF
V: TRBV20-1; size: NA; D: NA; J: TRBJ1-2; DNA: TGCAGTGCTAGTTGGCATCGTAACTATGGCTACACCTTC; CDR3: CSASWHRNYGYTF
V: TRBV7-6; size: NA; D: TRBD2; J: TRBJ2-1; DNA: TGTGCCAGCAGCCAACTAGCGGGGGGGCCGCAAGCCTACAATGAGCAGTTCTTC; CDR3: CASSQLAGGPQAYNEQFF
V: TRBV2; size: NA; D: NA; J: TRBJ2-5; DNA: TGTGCCAGCAGTAGAGACAGTATCCAAGAGACCCAGTACTTC; CDR3: CASSRDSIQETQYF
V: TRBV18; size: few; D: TRBD2; J: TRBJ2-7; DNA: TGTGCCAGCTCACCACCTAGCGGGCATTCCTACGAGCAGTACTTC; CDR3: CASSPPSGHSYEQYF
V: TRBV2; size: NA; D: TRBD1; J: TRBJ2-7; DNA: TGTGCCAGCAGTGGGGACAGTTACGAGCAGTACTTC; CDR3: CASSGDSYEQYF
V: TRBV19; size: NA; D: TRBD1; J: TRBJ1-1; DNA: TGTGCCAGTAGTATAGGCCTTCGTAGGGGGCTACACACTGAAGCTTTCTTT; CDR3: CASSIGLRRGLHTEAFF
V: TRBV7-8; size: NA; D: NA; J: TRBJ1-2; DNA: TGTGCCAGCAGCAGATACGGTCCGGACAGACTCTACACCTTC; CDR3: CASSRYGPDRLYTF
V: TRBV7-9; size: NA; D: NA; J: TRBJ2-5; DNA: TGTGCCAGCAGCCGGGCCATGGCAGGGGCTTTCTTACAAGAGACCCAGTACTTC; CDR3: CASSRAMAGAFLQETQYF
V: TRBV2; size: NA; D: NA; J: TRBJ1-5; DNA: TGTGCCAGCACGGTACAGAATAGCAATCAGCCCCAGCATTTT; CDR3: CASTVQNSNQPQHF
V: TRBV21-1; size: once; D: NA; J: TRBJ2-7; DNA: TGTGCCAGCAGCAATAGGGAGGAGGGCGAGCAGTACTTC; CDR3: CASSNREEGEQYF
V: TRBV27; size: NA; D: NA; J: TRBJ1-5; DNA: TGTGCCAGCGGCGACAGACCTTATAGCAATCAGCCCCAGCATTTT; CDR3: CASGDRPYSNQPQHF
V: TRBV3-1/TRBV3-2; size: NA; D: NA; J: TRBJ1-1; DNA: TGTGCCAGCAGCCTGATTGAGGGGAACACTGAAGCTTTCTTT; CDR3: CASSLIEGNTEAFF
V: TRBV12-5; size: few; D: NA; J: TRBJ1-6; DNA: TGTGCTAGTGGGCAGGGTTATAATTCACCCCTCCACTTT; CDR3: CASGQGYNSPLHF
V: TRBV3-1/TRBV3-2; size: NA; D: TRBD1; J: TRBJ2-3; DNA: TGTGCCAGCAGCCTCCGGGACAGGGGTGCAGATACGCAGTATTTT; CDR3: CASSLRDRGADTQYF
V: TRBV18; size: NA; D: NA; J: TRBJ2-5; DNA: TGTGCCAGCTCACCACCCGGACTAACGCAAGAGACCCAGTACTTC; CDR3: CASSPPGLTQETQYF
V: TRBV19; size: NA; D: NA; J: TRBJ1-5; DNA: TGTGCCAGTAGTATCGGGGGGAATCAGCCCCAGCATTTT; CDR3: CASSIGGNQPQHF
V: TRBV6-5; size: NA; D: TRBD1; J: TRBJ2-5; DNA: TGTGCCAGCAGCCGGGACAGGGAAGAGACCCAGTACTTC; CDR3: CASSRDREETQYF
V: TRBV6-5; size: few; D: NA; J: TRBJ2-2; DNA: TGTGCCAGCAGCCGCAGGCCATACACCGGGGAGCTGTTTTTT; CDR3: CASSRRPYTGELFF
V: TRBV7-8; size: NA; D: NA; J: TRBJ2-1; DNA: TGTGCCAGCAGAAGACAGGTCACCAATGAGCAGTTCTTC; CDR3: CASRRQVTNEQFF
V: TRBV29-1; size: few; D: NA; J: TRBJ2-1; DNA: TGCAGCGTTGAGCCCACGGAGTGGAGCTTGGGCTCCTACAATGAGCAGTTCTTC; CDR3: CSVEPTEWSLGSYNEQFF
V: TRBV19; size: NA; D: TRBD1; J: TRBJ2-7; DNA: TGTGCCAGTTCAGAACGGGACAGTTCCTACGAGCAGTACTTC; CDR3: CASSERDSSYEQYF
V: TRBV20-1; size: NA; D: NA; J: TRBJ1-5; DNA: TGCAGTGCTAGTCCTATAAACGGTTTTAGCAATCAGCCCCAGCATTTT; CDR3: CSASPINGFSNQPQHF
V: TRBV7-9; size: NA; D: NA; J: TRBJ2-4; DNA: TGTGCCAGCAGCATCGGGACTTTTAGACTGGGCCTAGCCAAAAACATTCAGTACTTC; CDR3: CASSIGTFRLGLAKNIQYF